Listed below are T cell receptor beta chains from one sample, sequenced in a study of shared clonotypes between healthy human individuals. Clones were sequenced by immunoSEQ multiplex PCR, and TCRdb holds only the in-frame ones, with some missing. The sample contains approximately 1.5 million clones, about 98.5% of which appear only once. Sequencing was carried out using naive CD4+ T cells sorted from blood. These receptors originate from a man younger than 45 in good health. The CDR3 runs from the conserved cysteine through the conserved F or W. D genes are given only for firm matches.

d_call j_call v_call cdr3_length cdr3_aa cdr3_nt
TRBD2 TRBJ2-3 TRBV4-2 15 CASSPGGGGTDTQYF TGTGCCAGCAGCCCGGGTGGGGGGGGCACAGATACGCAGTATTTT
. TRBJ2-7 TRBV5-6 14 CASSPRDNSYEQYF TGTGCCAGCAGCCCCAGGGACAACTCCTACGAGCAGTACTTC
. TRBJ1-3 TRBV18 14 CASSPRGYGNTIYF TGTGCCAGCTCACCACGGGGGTATGGAAACACCATATATTTT
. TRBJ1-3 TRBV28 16 CASRLGEVRSGNTIYF TGTGCCAGCAGATTAGGGGAGGTACGTTCTGGAAACACCATATATTTT
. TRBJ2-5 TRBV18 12 CASSSAEETQYF TGTGCCAGCTCTTCGGCGGAAGAGACCCAGTACTTC
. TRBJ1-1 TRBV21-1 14 CASVSFKGNTEAFF TGTGCCAGCGTGTCGTTTAAAGGAAACACTGAAGCTTTCTTT
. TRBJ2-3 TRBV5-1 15 CASSFGSRSTDTQYF TGCGCCAGCAGCTTCGGCAGCCGTAGCACAGATACGCAGTATTTT
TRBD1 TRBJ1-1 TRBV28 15 CASRTSTGGVKGAFF TGTGCCAGCAGGACCTCGACAGGGGGCGTGAAGGGAGCTTTCTTT
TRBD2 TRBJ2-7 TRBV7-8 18 CASSLAGRGGSGSYEQYF TGTGCCAGCAGCTTAGCGGGGCGCGGGGGTTCGGGTTCGTACGAGCAGTACTTC
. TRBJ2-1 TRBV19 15 CASIPRGRSYNEQFF TGTGCCAGTATTCCCAGGGGAAGGTCCTACAATGAGCAGTTCTTC
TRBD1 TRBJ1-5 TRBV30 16 CAWSVHPRQGFAPQHF TGTGCCTGGAGTGTCCATCCTCGACAGGGTTTTGCGCCCCAGCATTTT
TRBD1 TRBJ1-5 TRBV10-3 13 CAADRGPNQPQHF TGTGCCGCGGACAGGGGGCCCAATCAGCCCCAGCATTTT
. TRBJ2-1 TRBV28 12 CASSNYRNEQFF TGTGCCAGCAGTAACTATAGGAATGAGCAGTTCTTC